One sample yielded the 12 T cell receptor beta chains listed below, sequenced in a study of blood T cell repertoires in COVID-19. The assay was immunoSEQ multiplex PCR, and TCRdb's table has in-frame clones only and misses some. There are about 210,000 clones in the sample; around 80% occur only once, and around 12% lies in the top ten. The sequencing input was peripheral blood. All receptors derive from a woman in her thirties or forties with acute or convalescent COVID-19.

The chain links TRBV27 to TRBJ1-1, with 8 bases that match TRBD1. V lost 5 bases, J lost 1 base, and 6 bases stayed unmatched. The germline CDR1 and CDR2 sequences are MNHEY and SMNVEV (reference sequence). The CDR3 length is 15 residues. The CDR3 DNA reads TGTGCCAGCAGTCCGGCCGGACAGGGGAACACTGAAGCTTTCTTT. Amino acids: CASSPAGQGNTEAFF.

Only one count was recorded for this clone. The V call is TRBV5-5, the J call TRBJ2-1; TRBD1 is a possible D gene (5 bases). V lost 0 bases and J lost 5, with 12 bases in between. This CDR3 has 15 residues. From germline, CDR1 is SGHKS and CDR2 YYEKEE (reference sequence). The CDR3: CASSLDAGWDNEQFF. The CDR3 DNA follows: TGTGCCAGCAGCTTGGACGCAGGGTGGGACAATGAGCAGTTCTTC. The variable domain in full, completed from reference TRBV5-5 and TRBJ2-1, reads DAGVTQSPTHLIKTRGQQVTLRCSPISGHKSVSWYQQVLGQGPQFIFQYYEKEERGRGNFPDRFSARQFPNYSSELNVNALLLGDSALYLCASSLDAGWDNEQFFGPGTRLTVL.

This clone came up a few times. The chain couples TRBV29-1 to TRBJ2-5; TRBD1 might be the D (5 bases). The CDR3 runs to 11 residues. Trimming removed 8 bases at V and 4 bases at J, with 11 bases between. Germline values: CDR1 SQVTM, CDR2 ANQGSEA. The CDR3 DNA reads TGCAGCCTACAGGTCGGAGAGACCCAGTACTTC. It encodes CSLQVGETQYF.

About this clone: The junction departs from germline at one end; a sequencing error may be responsible. V gene TRBV30 combines with J gene TRBJ2-2, with TRBD2 matching over 8 bases. The CDR3 runs to 15 residues. Germline CDR1 is GTSNPN and CDR2 is SVGIG (reference sequence). The DNA of the CDR3 is TGTGCCCGGAGTCATGGGACTAGTGACACCGGGGAGCTGTTTTTT. Protein sequence: CARSHGTSDTGELFF.

The rearrangement uses TRBV12-3 or TRBV12-4 and TRBJ2-1; TRBD1 might be the D (5 bases). V was pared by 10 bases and J by 0 bases, with 10 bases between. This CDR3 is built from 13 residues. The CDR3 is CATRVSSYNEQFF. The CDR3 nucleotides read TGTGCCACCAGGGTTAGCTCCTACAATGAGCAGTTCTTC.

Only a few counts were recorded for this clone. V usage is TRBV2 and J usage is TRBJ2-7; D is undetermined. The CDR3 runs to 14 residues. Germline-derived CDR1 and CDR2 are SNHLY and FYNNEI. Trimming took 1 base from V and 2 from J, leaving 9 bases between them. The CDR3 sequence is CASSEVRLTYEQYF. CDR3 sequence (DNA): TGTGCCAGCAGTGAAGTGAGACTCACCTACGAGCAGTACTTC.

This sequence joins TRBV5-6 and TRBJ1-2; D is unresolved. Germline loops: CDR1 SGHDT, CDR2 YYEEEE. The CDR3 totals 13 residues. V lost 2 bases and J 4 bases, leaving 9 bases between the germline ends. The CDR3, as DNA: TGTGCCAGCAGCTTCGGTCGAAGCTATGGCTACACCTTC. This gives the protein CASSFGRSYGYTF.

The chain links TRBV4-1 to TRBJ1-3, with 9 bases that match TRBD1. Looked up from germline, CDR1 is MGHRA and CDR2 is YSYEKL. J was trimmed by 4 bases and V by 1 base; bases with no gene match: 2. There are 15 residues in the CDR3. For the CDR3, the DNA is TGCGCCAGCAGCCAAGTTGGGACAGGGGGAAACACCATATATTTT. Translated, it gives CASSQVGTGGNTIYF.

This chain links TRBV21-1 with TRBJ1-4. TRBV21-1 is recorded as a pseudogene. The CDR3 totals 15 residues. In DNA, the CDR3 is TGTGCCAGCAGCAAAGTAGTAAATTACGATGAAAAACTGTTTTTT. It is translated as CASSKVVNYDEKLFF.

This clone was detected only once. V and J are TRBV19 and TRBJ1-4; D is perhaps TRBD1 (6 bases). Germline V gene data show CDR1 as LNHDA and CDR2 as SQIVND (reference sequence). This CDR3 contains 16 residues. V gave up 1 base and J gave up 9 bases, with 18 bases separating them. The CDR3 here is CASSIATGRGNKKLFF. The CDR3 coding sequence is TGTGCCAGTAGTATAGCGACAGGAAGGGGAAATAAAAAACTGTTTTTT.

The chain has TRBV27 and TRBJ1-5; D might be TRBD1 (6 bases). The CDR3 consists of 13 residues. Germline V CDR1 and CDR2: MNHEY, SMNVEV (reference sequence). Trimming stripped 5 bases from V and 7 bases from J, with 12 bases between. The CDR3 region is CASSRGGVQPQHF. The CDR3 DNA reads as TGTGCCAGCAGTCGGGGGGGCGTCCAGCCCCAGCATTTT.

The CDR3 loop is CASSLNSGDEQYF. The CDR3 DNA follows: TGCGCCAGCAGCTTGAATAGCGGGGACGAGCAGTACTTC. The chain combines TRBV5-1 with TRBJ2-7; 8 bases fit TRBD2. CDR3 size: 13 residues. V gave up 1 base and J gave up 5 bases; unmatched junction bases: 2. Germline assignment: CDR1 SGHRS and CDR2 YFSETQ.